This T cell receptor beta chain emerged from a study of shared clonotypes between healthy human individuals. The study, taken as a whole, reports: A handful of donors showed sharing of approximately 4.7% of naive CD4 clonotypes.

The V gene lost 3 bases and the J gene lost 6 bases, with 13 bases spanning the gap. Germline values: CDR1 SGHRS, CDR2 YFSETQ. The CDR3 consists of 13 residues. The data were produced by immunoSEQ multiplex PCR, yet TCRdb's version contains in-frame clones alone and is incomplete. The sample shows over a million clones, roughly 96% of them seen only once. Of note for this clone: Its antigen is still unknown.

Sequencing was performed on naive CD4+ T cells sorted from blood. The subset: CD45RA+ positively selected. The receptor was isolated from a man aged 30 to 45 in good health. The genes are TRBV5-1 and TRBJ2-7; D perhaps matches TRBD2 (6 bases). The CDR3 spells CASSSGLRGEQYF. In DNA form, the CDR3 reads TGCGCCAGCAGCTCGGGACTCCGGGGCGAGCAGTACTTC.